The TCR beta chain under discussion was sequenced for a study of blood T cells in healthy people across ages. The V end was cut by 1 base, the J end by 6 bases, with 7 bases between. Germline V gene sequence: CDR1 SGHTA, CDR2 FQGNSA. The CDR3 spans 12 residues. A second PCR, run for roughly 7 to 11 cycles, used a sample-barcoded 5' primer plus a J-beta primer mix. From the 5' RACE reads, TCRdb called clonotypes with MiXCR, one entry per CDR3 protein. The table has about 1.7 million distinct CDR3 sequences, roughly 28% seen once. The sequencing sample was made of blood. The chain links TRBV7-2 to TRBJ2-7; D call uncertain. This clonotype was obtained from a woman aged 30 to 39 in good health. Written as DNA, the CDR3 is TGTGCCAGCAGCTTAGTGGCAGTCGAGCAGTACTTC. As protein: CASSLVAVEQYF.